This T cell receptor (beta chain) was identified during a study of blood T cells in healthy people across ages. Study-wide results and limits: PBMCs that were unsorted prevented a conclusive naive versus antigen-experienced comparison.

Worth noting for this clonotype: Antigen unknown.

Per germline, CDR1 MNHEY and CDR2 SVGAGI. The V gene lost 4 bases and the J gene lost 8 bases, with 18 bases spanning the gap. The CDR3 runs 15 residues. Primed by a sample-barcoded 5' primer and a J-beta primer mix, a second PCR proceeded for 7 to 11 cycles. MiXCR, applied by TCRdb to the 5' RACE reads, yields one record per CDR3 protein. This repertoire shows some 760,000 distinct CDR3 sequences, more than 20% found once; its top ten account for 9.4%. Another study also made use of these data, one on T cells of mothers and their children. That report adds: Material was donated by three healthy Caucasian mothers and their six children. Researchers put all of the extracted RNA into cDNA synthesis, using roughly 1.5 ug per 15 ul. Related mother-child pairs shared marginally more repertoire than unrelated pairs, though not significantly.

Source material: blood. The V and J genes are TRBV6-5 and TRBJ2-1; D tentatively fits TRBD1 or TRBD2 (6 bases each). The TCR originated in a boy between 10 and 17 years old in good health. The CDR3 DNA reads as TGTGCCAGCAGTTCCTCTGGAGGGGGGTCCCATGAGCAGTTCTTC. It codes for CASSSSGGGSHEQFF.